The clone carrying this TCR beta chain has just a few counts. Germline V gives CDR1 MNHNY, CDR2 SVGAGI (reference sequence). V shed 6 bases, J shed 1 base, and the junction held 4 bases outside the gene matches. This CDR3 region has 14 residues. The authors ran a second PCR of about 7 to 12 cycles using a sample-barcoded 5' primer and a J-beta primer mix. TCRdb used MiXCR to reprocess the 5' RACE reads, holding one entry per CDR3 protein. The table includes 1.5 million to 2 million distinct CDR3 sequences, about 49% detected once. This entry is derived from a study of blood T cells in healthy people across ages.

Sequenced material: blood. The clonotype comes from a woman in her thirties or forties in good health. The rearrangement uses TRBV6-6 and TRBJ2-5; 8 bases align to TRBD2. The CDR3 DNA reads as TGTGCCAGCAGGAATAGCGGGGTCCAAGAGACCCAGTACTTC. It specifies CASRNSGVQETQYF.